The T cell receptor beta chain described here comes from a study of T cell responses to AZD1222 COVID-19 vaccine. The V gene's germline CDR1 is SGHVS and CDR2 FQNEAQ. The CDR3 is 13 amino acids. The V and J ends lost 1 base and 6 bases, in that order; junction bases with no gene match: 1. Findings and caveats of the study: Two AZD1222 doses significantly raised spike-specific TCR breadth and depth over controls. Donors, mostly white British, included more females; clonal diversity was possibly underestimated. Researchers took repertoire samples only after the peak T cell response had come.

Pooling was applied to second doses at about 4 or about 12 weeks. A note on this clone: Its antigen is currently unknown.

Some clones are missing from TCRdb's copy, which holds only in-frame ones; the method was immunoSEQ multiplex PCR. The sample shows around 150,000 clones, 90% of them seen only once. The specimen was peripheral blood, collected 28 days after the second AZD1222 dose. This TCR was recovered from an adult who received the AZD1222 COVID-19 vaccine. The rearrangement joins TRBV7-8 to TRBJ1-2; TRBD1 matches 8 bases. The CDR3 loop reads CASSLGQGNGYTF. As DNA, the CDR3 is TGTGCCAGCAGCTTAGGACAGGGGAATGGCTACACCTTC. Using reference TRBV7-8 and TRBJ1-2 for the parts outside the CDR3, the full variable domain is GAGVSQSPRYKVAKRGQDVALRCDPISGHVSLFWYQQALGQGPEFLTYFQNEAQLDKSGLPSDRFFAERPEGSVSTLKIQRTQQEDSAVYLCASSLGQGNGYTFGSGTRLTVV.